The sequence of this TCR beta chain was determined in a study of blood T cell repertoires in COVID-19. Study in general: Samples came from the United States, Italy and Spain, spanning acute and convalescent COVID-19. Nucleic acid was either cDNA or gDNA, and it came from T cells, B-cell-depleted T cells, or PBMCs.

The CDR3 consists of 17 residues. V was shortened by 0 bases and J by 5 bases, with 19 bases between the two germline ends. The V gene's germline CDR1 is MNHEY and CDR2 SMNVEV (reference sequence). In the original analysis: Using reference gene primer amplification, nucleated cell counts were estimated. Assay used: immunoSEQ multiplex PCR; TCRdb lists only in-frame clones, some missing. D and trimming come from the DNA, and the V and J calls and clone size come from that table. The table has 100,000 to 120,000 clones, approximately 70% seen once. The V and J genes are TRBV27 and TRBJ1-2; D remains unclear. The sample taken for sequencing was peripheral blood. The receptor comes from a woman aged 40 to 50 with acute or convalescent COVID-19. CDR3 protein: CASSLSPPALSRYGYTF. CDR3 nucleotides: TGTGCCAGCAGTTTATCCCCCCCGGCCCTATCTAGATATGGCTACACCTTC.